The 12 T cell receptor beta chains below all came from one sample that was sequenced in a study of technical replicates of blood from several donors. Only in-frame clones appear in the TCRdb table, and some are missing; sequencing was by immunoSEQ multiplex PCR. The sample lists around 73,000 clones, roughly 90% seen once, with roughly 4.5% in the top ten. Source material: PBMCs. The receptors come from a human donor in good health. Some clones in this sample may be carry-over from other donors' samples.

The chain couples TRBV5-4 to TRBJ2-7; D not resolved. The CDR3 extends over 13 amino acids. V lost 4 bases to trimming and J lost 0 bases, with 8 bases between them. Germline lookup yields CDR1 SGHNT and CDR2 YYREEE (reference sequence). The CDR3, as DNA: TGTGCCAGCAGCCCCCCTAGCTCCTACGAGCAGTACTTC. Protein sequence: CASSPPSSYEQYF. Together with reference TRBV5-4 and TRBJ2-7, the CDR3 gives the full variable domain: ETGVTQSPTHLIKTRGQQVTLRCSSQSGHNTVSWYQQALGQGPQFIFQYYREEENGRGNFPPRFSGLQFPNYSSELNVNALELDDSALYLCASSPPSSYEQYFGPGTRLTVT.

This clone came up once. V and J are TRBV7-3 and TRBJ2-5; tentative D call: TRBD1 (6 bases). CDR3 length: 16 amino acids. Per germline, CDR1 SGHTA and CDR2 FQGTGA. Trimming removed 5 bases at V and 5 bases at J, with 21 bases between. The CDR3 region has the DNA TGTGCCAGCAGCCCGGGTCAGGGGCGGGTAGTTGAGACCCAGTACTTC. It specifies CASSPGQGRVVETQYF. Based on the CDR3 plus reference TRBV7-3 and TRBJ2-5, the full variable domain is GAGVSQTPSNKVTEKGKYVELRCDPISGHTALYWYRQSLGQGPEFLIYFQGTGAADDSGLPNDRFFAVRPEGSVSTLKIQRTERGDSAVYLCASSPGQGRVVETQYFGPGTRLLVL.

The rearrangement uses TRBV30 and TRBJ2-5; 7 nucleotides match TRBD2. The CDR3 runs 17 residues. After removal of 2 bases from V and 2 bases from J, the junction contained 14 bases not matched to a gene. The V gene's germline CDR1 is GTSNPN and CDR2 SVGIG (reference sequence). The CDR3 DNA is TGTGCCTGGAGTTCGAGTTCTAGCGGTGGGGGACAAGAGACCCAGTACTTC. This encodes CAWSSSSSGGGQETQYF.

The J gene is TRBJ1-1, the V gene TRBV7-8; a possible D gene is TRBD1 (6 bases). CDR3 size: 17 residues. V lost 1 base, J lost 3 bases, and 18 bases lay in between. From germline, CDR1 is SGHVS and CDR2 FQNEAQ. The CDR3 here is CASSLVRPTGFYTEAFF. DNA for the CDR3: TGTGCCAGCAGCTTAGTCCGCCCGACAGGTTTTTACACTGAAGCTTTCTTT. The variable domain in full, with the rest retrieved from reference TRBV7-8 and TRBJ1-1, is GAGVSQSPRYKVAKRGQDVALRCDPISGHVSLFWYQQALGQGPEFLTYFQNEAQLDKSGLPSDRFFAERPEGSVSTLKIQRTQQEDSAVYLCASSLVRPTGFYTEAFFGQGTRLTVV.

The CDR3 region has the DNA TGTGCCAGCAGCTTGGAGGGAGGTTATGGCTACACCTTC. It translates to CASSLEGGYGYTF. The chain links TRBV5-4 to TRBJ1-2; no definite D call. The CDR3 extends over 13 amino acids. The V gene lost 0 bases and the J gene lost 5 bases, with 8 bases spanning the gap. From germline, CDR1 is SGHNT and CDR2 YYREEE (reference sequence).

This clone turned up a few times. V gene TRBV7-9 combines with J gene TRBJ1-1, with D possibly being TRBD1 (5 bases). CDR3 length: 15 amino acids. The V gene lost 7 bases and the J gene lost 1 base, with 16 bases spanning the gap. Per germline, CDR1 SEHNR and CDR2 FQNEAQ (reference sequence). CDR3 coding DNA: TGTGCCAGCATCCCCGACCGGGGGAGGAACACTGAAGCTTTCTTT. Amino acid sequence: CASIPDRGRNTEAFF.

The chain combines TRBV4-3 with TRBJ1-2; D gene unclear. The CDR3 consists of 15 residues. Germline V gives CDR1 LGHNA, CDR2 YSLEER. V lost 2 bases, J lost 3 bases, and 13 bases lay in between. The CDR3 sequence: CASSQTTPLHYGYTF. CDR3 bases: TGCGCCAGCAGCCAAACGACACCACTCCACTATGGCTACACCTTC.

The chain is built from TRBV4-3 and TRBJ1-2; 7 bases match TRBD1. This CDR3 spans 15 amino acids. The V gene end was trimmed by 0 bases and the J gene end by 7 bases; junction bases not matched to a gene: 8. Germline-derived CDR1 and CDR2 are LGHNA and YSLEER. This CDR3 reads CASSQDLGHRGGYTF. The CDR3 region has the DNA TGCGCCAGCAGCCAAGATTTGGGACACAGGGGTGGCTACACCTTC.

The chain uses TRBV19 and TRBJ1-1; 7 nucleotides agree with TRBD1. Germline assignment: CDR1 LNHDA and CDR2 SQIVND (reference sequence). V lost 6 bases to trimming and J lost 11 bases; unmatched junction nucleotides: 15. CDR3 length: 14 residues. CDR3 bases: TGTGCCAGTAGAACCTGGGGGGTGGGACAGTATGCTTTCTTT. This translates into CASRTWGVGQYAFF.

The gene calls are TRBV27 and TRBJ1-1; 7 nucleotides agree with TRBD1. The CDR3 is 14 amino acids. Germline V gene data show CDR1 as MNHEY and CDR2 as SMNVEV (reference sequence). The V and J ends lost 6 bases and 0 bases, in that order; junction bases with no gene match: 4. The CDR3, as DNA: TGTGCCAGCAGGCCCGGGACAGTGAACACTGAAGCTTTCTTT. Protein: CASRPGTVNTEAFF.

The V and J genes are TRBV29-1 and TRBJ2-7; 10 nucleotides align to TRBD2. V lost 4 bases, J lost 0 bases, and 12 bases stayed unmatched. This CDR3 is built from 17 residues. Germline-derived CDR1 and CDR2 are SQVTM and ANQGSEA. The DNA for the CDR3 is TGCAGCGTTGTGGCTAGCGGGAGTCCCGACGTCTCCTACGAGCAGTACTTC. It specifies CSVVASGSPDVSYEQYF.

The V and J genes are TRBV21-1 and TRBJ1-5; the table's TRBD1 call for D was not verified on the DNA. TRBV21-1 is assigned pseudogene status. CDR3 size: 16 residues. CDR3 loop: CASSMDSFLSNQPQHF. CDR3 DNA sequence: TGTGCCAGCAGCATGGACAGTTTTTTAAGCAATCAGCCCCAGCATTTT.